Here is one T cell receptor beta chain with its context. Trimming removed 0 bases at V and 5 bases at J, with 13 bases between. This CDR3 is 15 amino acids long. The V gene's germline CDR1 is LGHDT and CDR2 YNNKEL (reference sequence). Original data processing: Reference gene primer amplification gave nucleated cell count estimates. Clones were read by immunoSEQ multiplex PCR, and TCRdb kept only the in-frame ones, dropping some. Clonal size and the V and J genes are those of that table, whereas D and trimming came from the DNA. In the table there are fewer than 150,000 clones, around 89% of which are singletons. This record comes from a study of blood T cell repertoires in COVID-19.

The sequence derives from a woman aged 80 or over with acute or convalescent COVID-19. Sequences were obtained from peripheral blood. The chain uses TRBV3-1 (or the pseudogene TRBV3-2) and TRBJ1-1; D gene unclear. As DNA, the CDR3 is TGTGCCAGCAGCCAAGAAGCGGGGTTTAGGACTGAAGCTTTCTTT. Its protein is CASSQEAGFRTEAFF.